This T cell receptor beta chain was sequenced in a study of metastatic and nonmetastatic thyroid tumors (dated by TCRdb to 2020 to 2022). With regard to the full study: Repertoires from peripheral blood and from tumor or nodule tissue samples of malignant and benign thyroid patients were compared.

The research as a whole found: TCR beta diversity was reported as significantly higher in malignant tumors than in benign nodules, in both blood and tumor samples.

To note about this clone: The antigen it recognizes is unknown. No much larger clone is present one base from it, and per-base qualities are unavailable.

No treatment had been received by any patient before thyroid surgery. Patient clinical samples collected from 2012 to 2018 were retrospectively analysed using T-cell receptor beta sequencing. Library preparation was by PCR. The instrument was an Illumina HiSeq 4000. High-throughput sequencing was used to profile the TCR beta-chain CDR3 region of every patient. As for the original processing: The researchers built a classifier to tell apart papillary thyroid cancer patients with distant metastasis, based on CDR3 differences among clinicopathological groups. Repertoire diversity was assessed with the Shannon index, and tumor-blood repertoire similarity with the Morisita-Horn index. TCRdb reran the public reads through fastp at Q25 and MiXCR, keeping productive beta chains. TCRdb's processing, not the study's, gives the V and J calls here. Across this sample there are some 37,000 clones, with 20% seen only once. 15% of the sample is in the top ten clones.

The TCR comes from a female donor with papillary thyroid cancer or a benign thyroid nodule (not recorded which). Some clones in this sample may be carry-over from other donors' samples. Sequenced: blood.

In nucleotide form, the sequence is TGTGCCAGCAGTTACACACGGCTTAACACTGAAGCTTTCTTT. Its protein product is CASSYTRLNTEAFF. The chain is made from TRBV6-2 or TRBV6-3 and TRBJ1-1, with the D gene not confidently named. CDR1 and CDR2 were assigned from the germline V gene as MNHEY and SVGEGT. Including the terminal cysteine and phenylalanine, the CDR3 comprises 14 residues. Only the CDR3 DNA stays, 42 bases, in frame from base 1. A distance of 9 bases separates the germline ends of V and J, which lose 2 bases and 2 bases respectively.